This T cell receptor beta chain derives from a study of T cells in localized non-small cell lung cancer. Findings and limits, study-wide: Among the top 100 tumor clones, a median approximately 55 appeared in adjacent lung.

TCRdb's copy holds only in-frame clones and misses some; the assay was immunoSEQ multiplex PCR. This table holds 26,000 or so clones, about nine tenths found once. The CDR3 is 15 residues long. V was clipped by 4 bases and J by 0 bases, with 11 bases between them. Germline lookup yields CDR1 SGHRS and CDR2 YFSETQ. Of note for this clone: As yet, its antigen is unknown.

The source is a female donor of 60 years or more with stage II squamous cell lung carcinoma. The chain is built from TRBV5-1 and TRBJ2-1, with D possibly TRBD1 on 6 matching bases. Source: peripheral blood, taken before any cancer treatment. The CDR3 coding sequence is TGCGCCAGCAGCACCGGACAGAGCTCCTACAATGAGCAGTTCTTC. Amino acid sequence: CASSTGQSSYNEQFF.